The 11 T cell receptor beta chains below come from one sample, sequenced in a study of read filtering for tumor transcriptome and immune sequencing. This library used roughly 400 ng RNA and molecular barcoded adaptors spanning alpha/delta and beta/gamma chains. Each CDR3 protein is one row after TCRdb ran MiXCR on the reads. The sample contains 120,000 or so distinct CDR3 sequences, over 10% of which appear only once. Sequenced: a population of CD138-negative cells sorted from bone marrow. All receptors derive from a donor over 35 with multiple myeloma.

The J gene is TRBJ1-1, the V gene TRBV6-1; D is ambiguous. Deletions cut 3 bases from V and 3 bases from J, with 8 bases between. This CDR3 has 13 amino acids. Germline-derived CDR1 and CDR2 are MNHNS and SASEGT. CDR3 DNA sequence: TGTGCCAGCAGTGAGAGGCTGGACACTGAAGCTTTCTTT. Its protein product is CASSERLDTEAFF.

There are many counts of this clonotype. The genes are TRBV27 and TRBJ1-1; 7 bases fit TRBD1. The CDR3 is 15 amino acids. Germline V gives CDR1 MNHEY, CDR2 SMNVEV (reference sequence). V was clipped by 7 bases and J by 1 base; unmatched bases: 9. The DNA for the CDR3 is TGTGCCAGCACCCCTCTCGGGACAGAGAACACTGAAGCTTTCTTT. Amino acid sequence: CASTPLGTENTEAFF.

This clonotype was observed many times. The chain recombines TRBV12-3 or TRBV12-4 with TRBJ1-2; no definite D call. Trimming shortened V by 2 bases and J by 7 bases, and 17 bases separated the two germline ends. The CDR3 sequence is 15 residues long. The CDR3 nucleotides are TGTGCCAGCAGTTTACACGGGGTCAACGGAGGTGGCTACACCTTC. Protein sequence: CASSLHGVNGGGYTF.

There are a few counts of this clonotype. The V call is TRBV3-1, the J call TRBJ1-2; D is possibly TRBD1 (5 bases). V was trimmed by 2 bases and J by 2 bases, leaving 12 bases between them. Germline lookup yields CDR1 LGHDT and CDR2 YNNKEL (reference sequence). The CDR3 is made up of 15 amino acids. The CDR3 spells CASSQRQSLNYGYTF. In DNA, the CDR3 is TGTGCCAGCAGCCAAAGACAGTCACTAAACTATGGCTACACCTTC.

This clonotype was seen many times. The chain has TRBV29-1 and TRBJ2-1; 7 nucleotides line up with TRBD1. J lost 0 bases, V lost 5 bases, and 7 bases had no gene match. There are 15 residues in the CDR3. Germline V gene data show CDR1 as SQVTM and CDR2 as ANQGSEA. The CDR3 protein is CSVSGGTSSYNEQFF. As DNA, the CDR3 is TGCAGCGTTTCAGGGGGTACCAGCTCCTACAATGAGCAGTTCTTC.

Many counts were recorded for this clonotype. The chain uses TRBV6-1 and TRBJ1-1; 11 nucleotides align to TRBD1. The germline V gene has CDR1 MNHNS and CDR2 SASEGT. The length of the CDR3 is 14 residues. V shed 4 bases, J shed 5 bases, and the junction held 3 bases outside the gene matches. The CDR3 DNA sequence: TGTGCCAGCAGTGTGGGACAGGGGGGGACTGAAGCTTTCTTT. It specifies CASSVGQGGTEAFF.

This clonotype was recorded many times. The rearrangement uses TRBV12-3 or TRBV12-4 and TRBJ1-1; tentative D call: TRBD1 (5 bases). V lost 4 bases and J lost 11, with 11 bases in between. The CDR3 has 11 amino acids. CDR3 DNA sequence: TGTGCCAGCAGTTCGGACATAGAGGCTTTCTTT. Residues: CASSSDIEAFF.

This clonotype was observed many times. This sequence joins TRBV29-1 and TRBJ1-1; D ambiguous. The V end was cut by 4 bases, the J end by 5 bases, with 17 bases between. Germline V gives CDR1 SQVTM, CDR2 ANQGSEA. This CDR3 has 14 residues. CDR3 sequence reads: CSVVLRSPGTEAFF. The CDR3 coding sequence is TGCAGCGTTGTACTCAGGTCACCGGGGACTGAAGCTTTCTTT.

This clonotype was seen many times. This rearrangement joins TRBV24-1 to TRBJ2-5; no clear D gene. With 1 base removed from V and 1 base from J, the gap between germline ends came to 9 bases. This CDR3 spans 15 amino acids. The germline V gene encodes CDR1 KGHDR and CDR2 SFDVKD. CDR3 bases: TGTGCCACCAGTGATTTCAGACACGGCCAAGAGACCCAGTACTTC. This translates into CATSDFRHGQETQYF.

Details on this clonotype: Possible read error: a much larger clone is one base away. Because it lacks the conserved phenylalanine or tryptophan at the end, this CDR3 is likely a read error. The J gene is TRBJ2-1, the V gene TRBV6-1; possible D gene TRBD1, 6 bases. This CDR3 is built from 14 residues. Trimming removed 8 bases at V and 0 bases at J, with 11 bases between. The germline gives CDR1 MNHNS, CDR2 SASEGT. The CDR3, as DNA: TGTGCCAGCTGGCAGGGGCTCTCCTACAATGAGCAGTTCCTC. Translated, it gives CASWQGLSYNEQFL.

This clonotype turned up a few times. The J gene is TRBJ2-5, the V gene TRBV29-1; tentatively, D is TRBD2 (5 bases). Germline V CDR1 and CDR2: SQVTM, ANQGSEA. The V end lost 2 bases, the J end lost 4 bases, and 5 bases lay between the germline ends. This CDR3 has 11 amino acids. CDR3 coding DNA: TGCAGCGTTGAAAGCGGAGAGACCCAGTACTTC. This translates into CSVESGETQYF.